These 24 T cell receptor beta chains were sequenced from one sample in a study of shared clonotypes between healthy human individuals (TCRdb year 2020). The library was obtained by the immunoSEQ multiplex PCR assay. The clones in this table, taken by TCRdb from immuneACCESS, are in-frame only. Not every clone is retained; where verified, under half of the shortfall comes from an unresolved V gene, and the cause of the rest is unknown. Counted in this sample were around 980,000 clones; about four fifths of them appeared once. The ten largest make up roughly 0.57% of the sample. The sequencing sample was made of memory CD4+ T cells from PBMCs. Taken with the paper, the label for cell subset or site translates to: CD45RA-negative fraction. These receptors were obtained from a man between 18 and 35 years old in good health. Some clones in this sample may be carry-over from other donors' samples.

The chain combines TRBV5-4 with TRBJ2-2, with D hard to call. V dropped 7 bases and J dropped 1 base, with 8 bases sitting between them. The CDR3 consists of 13 residues. From germline, CDR1 is SGHNT and CDR2 YYREEE (reference sequence). The DNA for the CDR3 is TGTGCCAGCTCTGGGATGAACACCGGGGAGCTGTTTTTT. Its protein product is CASSGMNTGELFF.

The chain has TRBV13 and TRBJ2-7; D perhaps matches TRBD1 (6 bases). There are 14 residues in the CDR3. Deletions cut 4 bases from V and 3 bases from J, with 13 bases between. The germline V gene encodes CDR1 PRHDT and CDR2 FYEKMQ (reference sequence). Written as DNA, the CDR3 is TGTGCCAGCAGCTCCAGTGGGGGACACTACGAGCAGTACTTC. It translates to CASSSSGGHYEQYF.

The chain has TRBV6-5 and TRBJ2-3, with no clear D. Trimming removed 3 bases from V and 0 bases from J, with 10 bases in between. The germline V gene encodes CDR1 MNHEY and CDR2 SVGAGI. This CDR3 comprises 15 residues. The CDR3 spells CASSYAAASTDTQYF. The CDR3 DNA follows: TGTGCCAGCAGTTATGCGGCCGCTAGCACAGATACGCAGTATTTT.

The chain uses TRBV9 and TRBJ2-2, with unresolved D. Germline V gives CDR1 SGDLS, CDR2 YYNGEE. This CDR3 region has 12 residues. Trimming stripped 1 base from V and 6 bases from J, with 4 bases between. In DNA, the CDR3 is TGTGCCAGCAGCGTATCATCCGGGGAGCTGTTTTTT. It encodes CASSVSSGELFF. The full variable domain, completed using reference TRBV9 and TRBJ2-2, is DSGVTQTPKHLITATGQRVTLRCSPRSGDLSVYWYQQSLDQGLQFLIQYYNGEERAKGNILERFSAQQFPDLHSELNLSSLELGDSALYFCASSVSSGELFFGEGSRLTVL.

V gene TRBV7-9 combines with J gene TRBJ2-7; tentative D call: TRBD2 (6 bases). V was trimmed by 5 bases and J by 9 bases, leaving 20 bases between them. The CDR3 sequence is 14 residues long. CDR1 SEHNR and CDR2 FQNEAQ come from the germline V gene (reference sequence). CDR3 amino acids: CASSETRDFLRQYF. The CDR3 nucleotides read TGTGCCAGCAGCGAGACGAGGGACTTTCTACGGCAGTACTTC.

V usage is TRBV5-4 and J usage is TRBJ2-5; D uncertain. Germline V gene lookup returns CDR1 SGHNT and CDR2 YYREEE (reference sequence). The length of the CDR3 is 14 residues. The V end was cut by 0 bases, the J end by 2 bases, with 8 bases between. The CDR3 DNA follows: TGTGCCAGCAGCTTGGAACAGAGACAAGAGACCCAGTACTTC. Translating it yields CASSLEQRQETQYF.

The rearrangement links TRBV2 to TRBJ1-1; 7 bases are a match to TRBD1. This CDR3 has 16 residues. Germline trimming cut 6 bases from V and 2 bases from J; bases unmatched to any gene: 12. The germline V gene has CDR1 SNHLY and CDR2 FYNNEI. The CDR3 loop reads CASRSPTGINNTEAFF. CDR3 in DNA: TGTGCCAGCAGGTCCCCGACAGGGATTAATAACACTGAAGCTTTCTTT. The full variable domain, its missing parts supplied by reference TRBV2 and TRBJ1-1, is EPEVTQTPSHQVTQMGQEVILRCVPISNHLYFYWYRQILGQKVEFLVSFYNNEISEKSEIFDDQFSVERPDGSNFTLKIRSTKLEDSAMYFCASRSPTGINNTEAFFGQGTRLTVV.

The chain has TRBV28 and TRBJ1-5, with a possible D match to TRBD1 (6 bases). The CDR3 spans 14 residues. With 5 bases removed from V and 7 bases from J, the gap between germline ends came to 15 bases. Germline V gene sequence: CDR1 MDHEN, CDR2 SYDVKM. The CDR3 DNA is TGTGCCAGCAGTCCGCCGACAGGTAGCCAGCCCCAGCATTTT. Translation gives CASSPPTGSQPQHF.

The rearrangement uses TRBV5-1 and TRBJ2-3; D may match TRBD1 or TRBD2 (5 bases each). The CDR3 extends over 15 amino acids. The V end lost 3 bases, the J end lost 3 bases, and 14 bases lay between the germline ends. The germline V gene encodes CDR1 SGHRS and CDR2 YFSETQ. The CDR3 loop reads CASSSGPGLTDTQYF. The CDR3 nucleotides read TGCGCCAGCAGCTCGGGACCGGGCCTTACAGATACGCAGTATTTT. Using reference TRBV5-1 and TRBJ2-3 for the parts outside the CDR3, the full variable domain is KAGVTQTPRYLIKTRGQQVTLSCSPISGHRSVSWYQQTPGQGLQFLFEYFSETQRNKGNFPGRFSGRQFSNSRSEMNVSTLELGDSALYLCASSSGPGLTDTQYFGPGTRLTVL.

The rearrangement uses TRBV19 and TRBJ2-6; D not certain. Germline CDR1 reads LNHDA; CDR2 reads SQIVND (reference sequence). V lost 5 bases to trimming and J lost 2 bases, with 16 bases between them. There are 17 residues in the CDR3. The CDR3 region has the DNA TGTGCCAGTAGTCTAACCAGACCGGGCACTGGGGCCAACGTCCTGACTTTC. It translates to CASSLTRPGTGANVLTF. Full variable domain (outside the CDR3, taken from reference TRBV19 and TRBJ2-6): DGGITQSPKYLFRKEGQNVTLSCEQNLNHDAMYWYRQDPGQGLRLIYYSQIVNDFQKGDIAEGYSVSREKKESFPLTVTSAQKNPTAFYLCASSLTRPGTGANVLTFGAGSRLTVL.

The CDR3 DNA reads TGTGCCAGCAGTTTGACCGGACAGGGGAATTCCTACGAGCAGTACTTC. It translates to CASSLTGQGNSYEQYF. The chain joins TRBV28 to TRBJ2-7; 9 bases agree with TRBD1. In germline, CDR1 is MDHEN, CDR2 SYDVKM. The CDR3 covers 16 residues. J gave up 1 base and V 3 bases, and 7 bases lay outside the gene matches.

This clone was picked up a small number of times. Other DNA sequences from this sample encode an identical CDR3 as well. This chain joins TRBV7-9 and TRBJ1-1; D is unclear. The V gene lost 3 bases and the J gene lost 1 base, with 6 bases spanning the gap. CDR3 length equals 13 residues. Germline values: CDR1 SEHNR, CDR2 FQNEAQ (reference sequence). DNA for the CDR3: TGTGCCAGCAGCTTTACGGGGAACACTGAAGCTTTCTTT. Translation gives CASSFTGNTEAFF.

The V and J genes are TRBV9 and TRBJ2-2; 8 bases are a match to TRBD1. CDR3 size: 15 residues. The trim removed 0 bases at V and 7 bases at J, leaving 5 bases unmatched. Germline loops: CDR1 SGDLS, CDR2 YYNGEE. CDR3: CASSVDPQGVGELFF. In DNA, the CDR3 is TGTGCCAGCAGCGTAGACCCACAGGGGGTCGGGGAGCTGTTTTTT.

The CDR3 DNA is TGTGCCAGCAGCTACACCGGGACATGGGCTTTCTTT. Protein: CASSYTGTWAFF. This rearrangement joins TRBV7-9 to TRBJ1-1; D is possibly TRBD1 (6 bases). Per the germline V gene, CDR1 is SEHNR and CDR2 is FQNEAQ (reference sequence). The CDR3 has 12 amino acids. The V end lost 4 bases, the J end lost 11 bases, and 14 bases lay between the germline ends.

The V gene is TRBV7-6, the J gene TRBJ2-5; no definite D call. The J call may be incorrect, as the DNA end agrees better with TRBJ2-7. Germline CDR1 SGHVS, CDR2 FNYEAQ. The CDR3 loop spans 14 amino acids. The CDR3: CASSLGSQTYEQYF. DNA for the CDR3: TGTGCCAGCAGCTTAGGGTCACAGACATACGAGCAGTACTTC.

Concerning this clone: Compared with germline, one end of the junction differs, possibly owing to a read error. This chain uses TRBV19 with TRBJ1-5; D gene ambiguous. Looked up from germline, CDR1 is LNHDA and CDR2 is SQIVND (reference sequence). There are 14 residues in the CDR3. This chain's CDR3 is CASSRAFSHQPQHF. DNA of the CDR3: TGTGCCAGTAGTCGGGCCTTTAGCCATCAGCCCCAGCATTTT.

The rearrangement uses TRBV19 and TRBJ2-7; D perhaps matches TRBD2 (5 bases). V lost 1 base to trimming and J lost 3 bases, with 13 bases between them. Looked up from germline, CDR1 is LNHDA and CDR2 is SQIVND (reference sequence). The CDR3 spans 15 residues. CDR3 in amino acids: CASSIVGSAIYEQYF. CDR3 coding DNA: TGTGCCAGTAGTATAGTTGGTAGCGCGATCTACGAGCAGTACTTC.

The chain couples TRBV2 to TRBJ1-4, with TRBD1 identical over 8 bases. This CDR3 is built from 15 residues. V trimming: 5 bases; J trimming: 6 bases; junction bases outside the gene matches: 8. The germline V gene has CDR1 SNHLY and CDR2 FYNNEI. The DNA for the CDR3 is TGTGCCAGCAGTCCCCCCGGACAGGGCTATGAAAAACTGTTTTTT. Its translation: CASSPPGQGYEKLFF.

The V call is TRBV11-3, the J call TRBJ2-7; 8 bases are shared with TRBD2. This CDR3 is built from 15 residues. Germline V gene sequence: CDR1 SGHNT, CDR2 YENEEA. Trimming at V came to 5 bases and at J to 1 base, leaving 7 bases not matched to a gene. The chain's CDR3 is CASSPGLAASYEQYF. As DNA, the CDR3 is TGTGCCAGCAGCCCCGGACTAGCCGCTTCCTACGAGCAGTACTTC.

Worth noting for this clone: The same CDR3 arises from other DNA sequences in this sample as well. The chain is built from TRBV11-2 and TRBJ1-1; 7 nucleotides match TRBD1. The CDR3 is made up of 13 amino acids. After removal of 5 bases from V and 2 bases from J, the junction contained 2 bases not matched to a gene. Germline assignment: CDR1 SGHAT and CDR2 FQNNGV. The CDR3 loop reads CASSRDRNTEAFF. DNA for the CDR3: TGTGCCAGCAGCCGGGACAGAAACACTGAAGCTTTCTTT.

The V gene is TRBV19, the J gene TRBJ1-1, with 8 bases identical to TRBD1. The trim removed 3 bases at V and 1 base at J, leaving 4 bases unmatched. Germline CDR1 reads LNHDA; CDR2 reads SQIVND (reference sequence). The CDR3 sequence is 15 residues long. Here the CDR3 DNA reads TGTGCCAGTAGTATCAACAGGGGGGGGAACACTGAAGCTTTCTTT. It yields the protein CASSINRGGNTEAFF.

Details on this clone: With only one base between it and a far larger clone, this is likely a read error. V and J are TRBV9 and TRBJ2-5; D may be TRBD1 or TRBD2 (5 bases each). The J call may be wrong; the DNA end is better matched by TRBJ2-7. The CDR3 runs to 15 residues. Germline V lookup: CDR1 SGDLS, CDR2 YYNGEE. The CDR3 bases are TGTGCCAACAGCGTAGGTCCGGGGCTTACCTACGAGCAGTACTTC. Translation gives CANSVGPGLTYEQYF.

The V gene is TRBV10-3, the J gene TRBJ1-2; no firm D call. The CDR3 loop spans 16 amino acids. Per the germline V gene, CDR1 is ENHRY and CDR2 is SYGVKD. The V and J ends lost 2 bases and 5 bases respectively, with 18 bases between them. The chain's CDR3 is CAISETSTLGLYGYTF. The CDR3, as DNA: TGTGCCATCAGTGAGACGAGTACCTTGGGTTTATATGGCTACACCTTC.

The sample holds one count of this clone. This chain joins TRBV7-9 and TRBJ2-5; D is uncertain. The CDR3 is 12 amino acids. CDR1 and CDR2 from the germline V gene are SEHNR and FQNEAQ (reference sequence). V lost 5 bases to trimming and J lost 7 bases, with 11 bases between them. DNA of the CDR3: TGTGCCAGCAGCCTAATTGTGGGGACCCAGTACTTC. Residues: CASSLIVGTQYF.